The 19 T cell receptor beta chains given below trace back to one sample, sequenced in a study of blood T cells in healthy people across ages. Primers used in a second PCR of roughly 7 to 11 cycles were a sample-barcoded 5' primer and a J-beta primer mix. TCRdb redid the calling of the 5' RACE reads with MiXCR, one entry per CDR3 protein. The sample lists roughly 570,000 distinct CDR3 sequences, approximately 27% occurring once. Source material: blood. Source of these receptors: a woman between 65 and 79 years old in good health.

This clonotype was observed a handful of times. The V call is TRBV7-9, the J call TRBJ1-1; D unclear. Germline V CDR1 and CDR2: SEHNR, FQNEAQ (reference sequence). The CDR3 has 12 residues. V gave up 5 bases and J gave up 10 bases, with 14 bases separating them. The CDR3 DNA sequence: TGTGCCAGCAGCCCCGCCCAATGGTCAGCTTTCTTT. Amino acid sequence: CASSPAQWSAFF.

As to this clonotype: This sequence may be a read error, since a much larger clone differs from it by one base. The V call is TRBV29-1, the J call TRBJ1-2; D unclear. Germline CDR1 reads SQVTM; CDR2 reads ANQGSEA. The CDR3 sequence is 10 residues long. V dropped 8 bases and J dropped 7 bases, with 11 bases sitting between them. Written as DNA, the CDR3 is TGCAGCATTGTGGGAGGTGGCTACACCTTC. It yields the protein CSIVGGGYTF.

V usage is TRBV30 and J usage is TRBJ1-1, with D hard to call. CDR1 and CDR2 (germline): GTSNPN, SVGIG (reference sequence). CDR3 size: 11 residues. The V end lost 2 bases, the J end lost 3 bases, and 4 bases lay between the germline ends. CDR3 bases: TGTGCCTGGAGTCTATACACTGAAGCTTTCTTT. This sequence encodes CAWSLYTEAFF.

The V call is TRBV20-1, the J call TRBJ2-3, with a tentative D call TRBD2 (6 bases). CDR1 and CDR2 (germline): DFQATT, SNEGSKA (reference sequence). V dropped 2 bases and J dropped 6 bases, with 21 bases sitting between them. This CDR3 region has 16 residues. CDR3 amino acids: CSARTPPAEGEDTQYF. The CDR3 coding sequence is TGCAGTGCTAGAACCCCCCCAGCGGAGGGTGAGGATACGCAGTATTTT.

In its sample, this clonotype was seen many times. The genes are TRBV11-1 and TRBJ1-2; TRBD1 might be the D (6 bases). CDR3 length: 13 amino acids. V was trimmed by 3 bases and J by 5 bases, leaving 10 bases between them. Germline assignment: CDR1 SGHAT and CDR2 FQDESV (reference sequence). CDR3 in amino acids: CASSFTGSYGYTF. CDR3 sequence (DNA): TGTGCCAGCAGCTTCACAGGGTCTTATGGCTACACCTTC.

This clonotype was recorded a few times. CDR3 coding DNA: TGCGCCAGCAGCCAAACAGGGTTCCACGAGCAGTACTTC. Translation gives CASSQTGFHEQYF. The chain employs TRBV4-3 and TRBJ2-7; weak D call: TRBD1 (6 bases). The germline CDR1 and CDR2 sequences are LGHNA and YSLEER. CDR3 length: 13 residues. Trimming shortened V by 2 bases and J by 5 bases, and 10 bases separated the two germline ends.

The sample holds a few counts of this clonotype. Relative to the germline gene, one junction end is altered; a read error may explain this. The gene calls are TRBV7-2 and TRBJ2-7, with 7 bases lining up with TRBD1. Germline V gives CDR1 SGHTA, CDR2 FQGNSA. This CDR3 contains 15 residues. CDR3 loop: CAGSFARGRTYEQYF. The CDR3 DNA follows: TGTGCCGGCAGCTTCGCGAGGGGGCGAACCTACGAGCAGTACTTC.

The gene calls are TRBV5-5 and TRBJ1-4; tentatively, D is TRBD1 (6 bases). Looked up from germline, CDR1 is SGHKS and CDR2 is YYEKEE (reference sequence). The CDR3 runs 17 residues. V lost 1 base, J lost 3 bases, and 16 bases lay in between. DNA of the CDR3: TGTGCCAGCAGCTTGCGATCAGGGGCGCGGGCTAATGAAAAACTGTTTTTT. Encoded protein: CASSLRSGARANEKLFF.

The V call is TRBV6-2 or TRBV6-3, the J call TRBJ1-2; tentatively, D is TRBD1 (6 bases). CDR3 length: 13 amino acids. From germline, CDR1 is MNHEY and CDR2 SVGEGT. V dropped 6 bases and J dropped 7 bases, with 15 bases sitting between them. Here the CDR3 DNA reads TGTGCCAGCAGGCCTACAGGGTTCGGTGGCTACACCTTC. Translation: CASRPTGFGGYTF.

The genes are TRBV5-1 and TRBJ2-2; no clear D. Trimming took off 1 base at V and 4 bases at J, with 8 bases between the two ends. The germline CDR1 and CDR2 sequences are SGHRS and YFSETQ. The CDR3 runs 14 residues. Here the CDR3 reads CASSLIQVTGELFF. The CDR3 region has the DNA TGCGCCAGCAGCTTGATCCAGGTCACCGGGGAGCTGTTTTTT.

This chain uses TRBV5-1 with TRBJ2-5, with 12 bases fitting TRBD2. CDR3 length equals 14 residues. The J segment lost 5 bases and the V segment lost 3 bases, leaving 2 bases of the junction unmatched. The germline gives CDR1 SGHRS, CDR2 YFSETQ. The CDR3 sequence: CASSWTSGVETQYF. DNA for the CDR3: TGCGCCAGCAGCTGGACTAGCGGGGTCGAGACCCAGTACTTC. Combining the CDR3 with reference TRBV5-1 and TRBJ2-5 gives the whole variable domain KAGVTQTPRYLIKTRGQQVTLSCSPISGHRSVSWYQQTPGQGLQFLFEYFSETQRNKGNFPGRFSGRQFSNSRSEMNVSTLELGDSALYLCASSWTSGVETQYFGPGTRLLVL.

This clonotype was found a few times. The genes are TRBV29-1 and TRBJ1-2, with 9 bases matching TRBD1. Germline CDR1 is SQVTM and CDR2 is ANQGSEA. The CDR3 runs 14 residues. V dropped 6 bases and J dropped 6; count of bases not matched to a gene: 11. DNA for the CDR3: TGCAGCGTCTCCCCGGACAGGGGAATTGATGGCTACACCTTC. Translated, it gives CSVSPDRGIDGYTF.

V usage is TRBV6-2 or TRBV6-3 and J usage is TRBJ2-7, with 9 bases identical to TRBD1. V shed 7 bases, J shed 4 bases, and the junction held 8 bases outside the gene matches. The CDR3 has 14 residues. Germline V gene sequence: CDR1 MNHEY, CDR2 SVGEGT. Here the CDR3 DNA reads TGTGCCAGCAACTCGCGGGACAGGGCTTACGAGCAGTACTTC. This translates into CASNSRDRAYEQYF.

CDR3 region: CSVETGQKSSYEQYF. DNA of the CDR3: TGCAGCGTTGAAACGGGACAGAAGAGCTCCTACGAGCAGTACTTC. This chain links TRBV29-1 with TRBJ2-5; 7 bases are a match to TRBD1. The J call is doubtful: the DNA matches TRBJ2-7 better. Per the germline V gene, CDR1 is SQVTM and CDR2 is ANQGSEA. CDR3 length: 15 residues.

The table lists this clonotype with a few counts. This rearrangement joins TRBV3-1 to TRBJ2-5; D gene unclear. The DNA end is more similar to TRBJ2-7, so the J call may be wrong. CDR1 is LGHDT and CDR2 is YNNKEL in the germline V gene (reference sequence). The CDR3 spans 11 residues. DNA of the CDR3: TGTGCCAGCAGCCAAGATCTCGAGCAGTACTTC. Encoded protein: CASSQDLEQYF.

The chain couples TRBV20-1 to TRBJ1-2; TRBD1 agrees at 7 bases. The V and J ends lost 8 bases and 0 bases, in that order; junction bases with no gene match: 6. The CDR3 runs to 13 residues. Germline values: CDR1 DFQATT, CDR2 SNEGSKA (reference sequence). The CDR3 region is CSTGTESNYGYTF. The CDR3 DNA is TGCAGTACTGGGACAGAATCTAACTATGGCTACACCTTC.

J is TRBJ1-5 and V is TRBV27; D not resolved. Germline V gene data show CDR1 as MNHEY and CDR2 as SMNVEV (reference sequence). This CDR3 contains 13 residues. The ends were cut back, 3 bases at V and 4 bases at J, with 7 bases in the middle. CDR3 residues: CASSFEINQPQHF. DNA of the CDR3: TGTGCCAGCAGTTTCGAGATAAATCAGCCCCAGCATTTT.

CDR3: CASELAGGAYNEQFF. The CDR3 DNA sequence: TGTGCCAGCGAACTAGCGGGGGGCGCGTACAATGAGCAGTTCTTC. This sequence joins TRBV6-1 and TRBJ2-1; 12 positions agree with TRBD2. Germline-derived CDR1 and CDR2 are MNHNS and SASEGT. The V segment lost 8 bases and the J segment 4 bases; nucleotides outside the gene matches: 6. This CDR3 is built from 15 residues.

This chain joins TRBV4-1 and TRBJ1-2; D not resolved. V was cut by 3 bases and J by 8 bases, with 13 bases left in between. The V gene's germline CDR1 is MGHRA and CDR2 YSYEKL. The CDR3 covers 13 residues. The CDR3 DNA sequence: TGCGCCAGCAGCCAGGGGTTGGCGGTGGGCTACACCTTC. Its translation: CASSQGLAVGYTF.